The text below deals with one T cell receptor beta chain. This sample is part of a study of control samples from healthy donors and cancer patients. Only in-frame clones appear in the TCRdb table, and some are missing; sequencing was by immunoSEQ multiplex PCR. This table holds 78,000 or so clones, 70% to 90% found once. The CDR3 is 15 amino acids. Between the trimmed V and J ends, which lost 4 bases and 2 bases, there was a span of 14 bases. Per the germline V gene, CDR1 is MGHDK and CDR2 is SYGVNS. This clonotype was sampled from a woman in her forties or fifties in good health. The sample consisted of blood. The genes are TRBV25-1 and TRBJ1-2; D is uncertain. The CDR3 region is CASSGGRRVNYGYTF. The CDR3 region has the DNA TGTGCCAGCAGTGGGGGAAGACGGGTAAACTATGGCTACACCTTC.